A selection of T cell receptor beta chains follows, all from one sample in a study of blood T cell repertoires in COVID-19. Using immunoSEQ multiplex PCR, the repertoire was profiled, and TCRdb retains in-frame clones only, with some absent. This table has about 35,000 clones, over 70% appearing once. Source material: peripheral blood. All receptors derive from a man older than 75 with active COVID-19. Both conserved end residues are part of each CDR3. Each record gives: V gene, J gene, CDR3 protein.

TRBV6-2/TRBV6-3	TRBJ2-7	CASSSLPYEQYF
TRBV12-3/TRBV12-4	TRBJ2-3	CASRPPAGGTQYF
TRBV28	TRBJ1-2	CASSSPGGMRDGYTF
TRBV13	TRBJ2-7	CASSPTRRYEQYF
TRBV5-1	TRBJ2-5	CASSTAGVPETQYF
TRBV30	TRBJ1-5	CAWAWGGTGGDQPQHF
TRBV19	TRBJ1-1	CASSIDRGTEAFF
TRBV27	TRBJ2-2	CASSFRLAFTPGELFF
TRBV7-6	TRBJ2-3	CASSVLAGGPTDTQYF
TRBV10-2	TRBJ2-7	CASTEDAGVRDFEQYF
TRBV27	TRBJ1-1	CASRRRDSPEAFF
TRBV15	TRBJ1-2	CATRGTGRNYGYTF
TRBV5-4	TRBJ2-3	CASSWGGGDTQYF
TRBV25-1	TRBJ2-1	CASSSYPRDIYNEQFF
TRBV4-1	TRBJ2-7	CASSTRTGDEREQYF
TRBV5-1	TRBJ2-1	CASSLRGTGAYNEQFF
TRBV29-1	TRBJ2-3	CSVEGQARGSTQYF
TRBV28	TRBJ2-5	CASSLRLAGVQTQYF
TRBV27	TRBJ2-7	CASSLGGGPWTTYEQYF
TRBV28	TRBJ1-1	CASGAGGASPTEAFF
TRBV5-6	TRBJ1-1	CASSLSSGRTEAFF
TRBV19	TRBJ1-5	CASSLSSGVMGQPQHF
TRBV18	TRBJ1-1	CASSPRNTGENTEAFF
TRBV27	TRBJ1-6	CEVGGQESSYNSPLHF
TRBV3-1/TRBV3-2	TRBJ1-6	CASSQDPRESPLHF
TRBV19	TRBJ2-2	CASKIELAGAGELFF
TRBV5-4	TRBJ2-1	CASSLDLTSGPYNEQFF
TRBV28	TRBJ1-2	CASSLVGGMGYGYTF
TRBV6-6	TRBJ2-2	CASSPLGGLGELFF
TRBV29-1	TRBJ2-1	CSGREGYNEQFF
TRBV4-3	TRBJ2-2	CASSQEALAGPGELFF
TRBV28	TRBJ1-1	CASRRRPQRAEAFF
TRBV19	TRBJ1-5	CASSILSGGRNQPQHF
TRBV6-5	TRBJ2-1	CASSYSSQRGEQFF
TRBV19	TRBJ2-2	CASSMPGRYLNTGELFF
TRBV5-6	TRBJ2-5	CASSPQGGETQYF
TRBV5-6	TRBJ2-3	CASNSWGGRVSHTQYF
TRBV30	TRBJ2-7	CAWSPPRREGDEQYF
TRBV19	TRBJ2-3	CASSSRGRADTQYF
TRBV19	TRBJ2-5	CASEQSGQGLQETQYF
TRBV6-2/TRBV6-3	TRBJ2-7	CASSYKAGSYYEQYF
TRBV3-1/TRBV3-2	TRBJ2-7	CASSQVGTGPYEQYF